This record looks at one T cell receptor (beta chain) sequence and its context. Relapses following autologous stem cell transplantation were seen in all patients, with brentuximab vedotin exposure varying. The data were obtained in a study of PD-1 blockade in classical Hodgkin lymphoma. The CDR3 runs to 14 residues. V gave up 2 bases and J gave up 5 bases, with 12 bases separating them. Germline loops: CDR1 SEHNR, CDR2 FQNEAQ (reference sequence). Data came from immunoSEQ multiplex PCR; TCRdb stores just in-frame clones and leaves some out. Of roughly 32,000 clones in the sample, roughly 82% were seen once.

This specimen was peripheral blood mononuclear cells (PBMCs), taken at baseline. The source of this sequence is a human donor with classical Hodgkin lymphoma. The chain combines TRBV7-9 with TRBJ1-1; the D gene is possibly TRBD1 (5 bases). In DNA form, the CDR3 reads TGTGCCAGCAGCTTACCTCAGGGTGGGACTGAAGCTTTCTTT. It translates to CASSLPQGGTEAFF.